Listed here is a single TCR beta chain. This sample is drawn from a study of blood T cell repertoires in COVID-19. For the study at large: The study drew acute and convalescent COVID-19 samples from the United States, Italy and Spain. The cDNA or gDNA used as material had been derived from T cells, B-cell-depleted T cells, or PBMCs.

Original methodology: Nucleated cell counts were estimated from reference gene primer amplification. Here immunoSEQ multiplex PCR was the method, and the copy in TCRdb shows in-frame clones only, minus some. The DNA was the basis for D and trimming; V, J and clone size are from that table. The table shows over 200,000 clones, with 88% occurring only once. Looked up from germline, CDR1 is LNHDA and CDR2 is SQIVND (reference sequence). The CDR3 consists of 15 residues. Between the trimmed V and J ends, which lost 6 bases and 0 bases, there was a span of 12 bases. This sequence joins TRBV19 and TRBJ2-1, with a tentative D call TRBD2 (6 bases). The receptor's source is a man between 18 and 29 years old with active or convalescent COVID-19. Sequenced sample: peripheral blood. The chain's CDR3 is CASRGVAASYNEQFF. Here the CDR3 DNA reads TGTGCCAGTAGAGGGGTAGCGGCCTCCTACAATGAGCAGTTCTTC.